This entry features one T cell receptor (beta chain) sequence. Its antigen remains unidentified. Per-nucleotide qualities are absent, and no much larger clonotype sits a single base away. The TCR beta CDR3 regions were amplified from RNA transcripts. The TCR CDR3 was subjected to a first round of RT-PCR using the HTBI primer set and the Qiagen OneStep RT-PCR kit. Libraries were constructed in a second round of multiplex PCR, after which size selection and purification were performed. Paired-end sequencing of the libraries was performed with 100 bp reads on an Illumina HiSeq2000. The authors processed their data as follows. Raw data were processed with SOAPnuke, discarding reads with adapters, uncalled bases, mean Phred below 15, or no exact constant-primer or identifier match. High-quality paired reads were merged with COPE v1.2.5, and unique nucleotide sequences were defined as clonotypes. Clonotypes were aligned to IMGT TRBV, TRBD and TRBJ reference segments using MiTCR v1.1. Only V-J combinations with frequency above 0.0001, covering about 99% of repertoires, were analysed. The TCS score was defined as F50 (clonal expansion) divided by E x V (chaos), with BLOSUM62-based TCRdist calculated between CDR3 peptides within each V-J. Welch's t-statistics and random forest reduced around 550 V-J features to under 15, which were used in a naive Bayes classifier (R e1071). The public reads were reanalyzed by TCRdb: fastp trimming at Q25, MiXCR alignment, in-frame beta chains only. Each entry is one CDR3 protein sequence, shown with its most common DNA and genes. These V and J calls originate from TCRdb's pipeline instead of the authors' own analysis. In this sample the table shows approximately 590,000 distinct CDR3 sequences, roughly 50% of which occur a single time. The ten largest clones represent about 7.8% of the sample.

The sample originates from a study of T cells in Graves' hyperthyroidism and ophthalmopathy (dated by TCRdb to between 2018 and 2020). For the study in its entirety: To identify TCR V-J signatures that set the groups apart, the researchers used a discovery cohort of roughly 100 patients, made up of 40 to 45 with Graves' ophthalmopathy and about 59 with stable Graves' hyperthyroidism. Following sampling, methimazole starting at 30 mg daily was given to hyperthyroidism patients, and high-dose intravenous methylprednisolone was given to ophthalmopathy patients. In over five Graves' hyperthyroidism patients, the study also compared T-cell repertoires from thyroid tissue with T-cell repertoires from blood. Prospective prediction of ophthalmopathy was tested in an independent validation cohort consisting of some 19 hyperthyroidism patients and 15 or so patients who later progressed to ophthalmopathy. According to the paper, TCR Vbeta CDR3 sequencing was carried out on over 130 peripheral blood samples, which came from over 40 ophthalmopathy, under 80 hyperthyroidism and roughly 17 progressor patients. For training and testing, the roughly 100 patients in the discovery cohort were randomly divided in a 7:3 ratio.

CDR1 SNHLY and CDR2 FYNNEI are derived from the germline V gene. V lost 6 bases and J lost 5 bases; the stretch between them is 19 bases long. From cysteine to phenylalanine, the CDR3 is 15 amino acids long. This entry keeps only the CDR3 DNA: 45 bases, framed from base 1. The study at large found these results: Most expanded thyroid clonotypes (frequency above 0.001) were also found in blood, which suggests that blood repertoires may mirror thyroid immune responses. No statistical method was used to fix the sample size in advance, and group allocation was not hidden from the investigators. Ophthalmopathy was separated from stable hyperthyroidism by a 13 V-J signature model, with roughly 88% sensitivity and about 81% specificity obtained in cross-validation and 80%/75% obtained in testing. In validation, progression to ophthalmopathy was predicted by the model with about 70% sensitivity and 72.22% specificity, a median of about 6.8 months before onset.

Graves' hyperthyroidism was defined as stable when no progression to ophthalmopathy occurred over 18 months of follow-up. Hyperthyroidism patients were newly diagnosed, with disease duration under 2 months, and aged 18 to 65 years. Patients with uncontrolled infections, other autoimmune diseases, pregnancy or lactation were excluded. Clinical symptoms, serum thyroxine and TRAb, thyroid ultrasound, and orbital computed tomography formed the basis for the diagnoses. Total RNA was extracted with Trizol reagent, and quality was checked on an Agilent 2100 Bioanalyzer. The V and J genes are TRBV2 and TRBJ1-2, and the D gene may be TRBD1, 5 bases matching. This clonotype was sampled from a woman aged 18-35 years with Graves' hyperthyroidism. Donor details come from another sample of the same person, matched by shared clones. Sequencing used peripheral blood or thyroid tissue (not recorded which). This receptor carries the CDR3 CASSPQGPGEYGYTF. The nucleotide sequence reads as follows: TGTGCCAGCAGCCCCCAGGGTCCCGGGGAATATGGCTACACCTTC.